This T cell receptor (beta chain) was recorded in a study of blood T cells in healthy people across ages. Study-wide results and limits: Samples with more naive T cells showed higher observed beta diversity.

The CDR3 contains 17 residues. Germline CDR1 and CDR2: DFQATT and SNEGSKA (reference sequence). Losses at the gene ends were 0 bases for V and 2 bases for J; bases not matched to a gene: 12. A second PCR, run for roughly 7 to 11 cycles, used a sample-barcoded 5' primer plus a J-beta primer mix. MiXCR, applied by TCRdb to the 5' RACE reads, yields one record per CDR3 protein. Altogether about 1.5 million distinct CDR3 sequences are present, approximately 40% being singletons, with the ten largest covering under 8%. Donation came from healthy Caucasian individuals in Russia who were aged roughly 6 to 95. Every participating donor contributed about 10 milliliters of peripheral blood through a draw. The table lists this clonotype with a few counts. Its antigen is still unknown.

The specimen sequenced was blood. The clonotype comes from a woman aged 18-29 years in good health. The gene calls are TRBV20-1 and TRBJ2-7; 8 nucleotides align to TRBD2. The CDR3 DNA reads TGCAGTGCTAGAGAATCGGGGGGAGGACTAGCAACCTACGAGCAGTACTTC. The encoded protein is CSARESGGGLATYEQYF.